One sample yielded the 3 T cell receptor beta chains listed below, sequenced in a study of identical twins. TCRdb itself ran the 5' RACE reads through MiXCR, one entry per CDR3 protein. The sample includes some 1,600,000 distinct CDR3 sequences, about 30% of them seen just once. Sequencing was performed on cord blood. All receptors come from a newborn girl in good health.

This clonotype was seen only a few times. This CDR3 reads CSASRTGEQFF. The CDR3 DNA reads TGCAGTGCTAGCCGCACGGGAGAGCAGTTCTTC. The rearrangement joins TRBV20-1 to TRBJ2-1; possible D gene TRBD2, 5 bases. Looked up from germline, CDR1 is DFQATT and CDR2 is SNEGSKA (reference sequence). This CDR3 contains 11 residues. The germline V and J ends were trimmed by 3 bases and 10 bases, with 10 bases remaining between them.

This clonotype was found a few times. V gene TRBV7-2 combines with J gene TRBJ2-3; perhaps TRBD2 as D (6 bases). CDR3 length: 15 amino acids. In germline, CDR1 is SGHTA, CDR2 FQGNSA. V was pared by 5 bases and J by 2 bases, with 14 bases between. CDR3 loop: CASSPQTSYTDTQYF. Here the CDR3 DNA reads TGTGCCAGCAGCCCCCAGACTAGTTACACAGATACGCAGTATTTT.

This sequence joins TRBV2 and TRBJ2-3; 14 nucleotides line up with TRBD2. V trimming: 6 bases; J trimming: 6 bases; junction bases outside the gene matches: 14. Germline V gene data show CDR1 as SNHLY and CDR2 as FYNNEI. The CDR3 contains 18 residues. The CDR3 sequence is CASSLGLAGVNGGDTQYF. CDR3 bases: TGTGCCAGCAGCCTGGGACTAGCGGGAGTAAACGGCGGGGATACGCAGTATTTT. The full variable domain, its missing parts supplied by reference TRBV2 and TRBJ2-3, is EPEVTQTPSHQVTQMGQEVILRCVPISNHLYFYWYRQILGQKVEFLVSFYNNEISEKSEIFDDQFSVERPDGSNFTLKIRSTKLEDSAMYFCASSLGLAGVNGGDTQYFGPGTRLTVL.